What follows is one T cell receptor (beta chain) and its context. The data are from a study of T cell changes during pregnancy in multiple sclerosis. Clones were read by immunoSEQ multiplex PCR, and TCRdb kept only the in-frame ones, dropping some. The table shows about 30,000 clones, with about nine tenths occurring only once. This specimen consisted of CD4+ T cells from peripheral blood mononuclear cells, obtained in the second trimester of pregnancy. This receptor was taken from a female donor in good health, enrolled as a control in a pregnancy study.

Here the CDR3 DNA reads TGCAGCGTTGATCTAGCGGGACAACTTACGGGGAATGAGCAGTTCTTC. This sequence encodes CSVDLAGQLTGNEQFF. The V call is TRBV29-1, the J call TRBJ2-1; the match to TRBD2 covers 9 bases. V dropped 3 bases and J dropped 7; count of bases not matched to a gene: 13. CDR3 length: 16 amino acids. Germline V gives CDR1 SQVTM, CDR2 ANQGSEA.